Listed below are T cell receptor beta chains from one sample, sequenced in a study of cytomegalovirus exposure and HLA in healthy donors. Data came from immunoSEQ multiplex PCR; TCRdb stores just in-frame clones and leaves some out. The sample has 170,000 or so clones; under 85% are singletons. What was sequenced was PBMCs. Every receptor here comes from a man aged 45-65 years in good health and CMV-seronegative. Both conserved end residues are part of each CDR3. The order of the fields is V gene, clone size, D gene, J gene, CDR3 DNA, CDR3 protein. A D gene is named only where the DNA matches it firmly. Clone size appears in some rows only: once, few, many, or a class for an expanded clone.

TRBV10-3,NA,NA,TRBJ2-7,TGTGCCATCAGTGATACAGCCCACACCTCCTACGAGCAGTACTTC,CAISDTAHTSYEQYF
TRBV6-1,few,TRBD1,TRBJ2-7,TGTGCCAGTGGAGACAGGGGGTGGTACGAGCAGTACTTC,CASGDRGWYEQYF
TRBV4-3,NA,TRBD1,TRBJ2-3,TGCGCCAGCAGCCTCACCTGGACAGGTTACACAGATACGCAGTATTTT,CASSLTWTGYTDTQYF
TRBV6-5,NA,TRBD2,TRBJ2-7,TGTGCCAGCGGGAAGCGGGAGGGCCGGCAGTACTTC,CASGKREGRQYF
TRBV5-6,NA,NA,TRBJ2-7,TGTGCCAGCAGCTCCTACAGGGGAGGAAGGCAGTACTTC,CASSSYRGGRQYF
TRBV27,NA,TRBD2,TRBJ2-1,TGTGCCAGCAGTTGGGGACTAGCGGGAACAATACGGAATGAGCAGTTCTTC,CASSWGLAGTIRNEQFF
TRBV15,NA,NA,TRBJ1-1,TGTGCCACCAGCAGAGATCCGGGTTCTGAAGCTTTCTTT,CATSRDPGSEAFF
TRBV28,NA,NA,TRBJ1-3,TGTGCCAGCAGTTACCCAGCAGGGGTTGGATCTGGAAACACCATATATTTT,CASSYPAGVGSGNTIYF
TRBV7-2,NA,NA,TRBJ2-7,TGTGCCAGCAGCCACCCGACTAGGGGCTCCTACGAGCAGTACTTC,CASSHPTRGSYEQYF
TRBV5-1,NA,NA,TRBJ1-4,TGCGCCAGCAGCCAGGACCGGGGGAGTGAAAAACTGTTTTTT,CASSQDRGSEKLFF
TRBV19,once,TRBD2,TRBJ2-3,TGTGCCTGCCGACTAGCGGGGAGCACAGATACGCAGTATTTT,CACRLAGSTDTQYF
TRBV9,once,NA,TRBJ2-7,TGTGCCAGCAGCGTAGCACGGACCTCAGGGGAGCAGTACTTC,CASSVARTSGEQYF
TRBV6-1,NA,NA,TRBJ1-1,TGTGCCAGCACAAAAGCTTTCTTT,CASTKAFF
TRBV7-9,NA,NA,TRBJ2-7,TGTGCCAGCAGCTATCGTTCGTACGAGCAGTACTTC,CASSYRSYEQYF
TRBV7-8,once,NA,TRBJ2-7,TGTGCCAGCAGGCTGAACTCCTACGAGCAGTACTTC,CASRLNSYEQYF
TRBV7-6,NA,TRBD1,TRBJ1-5,TGTGCCAGCAGCTTAGGGGGACAGGGACATCAGCCCCAGCATTTT,CASSLGGQGHQPQHF
TRBV28,NA,NA,TRBJ1-6,TGTGCCACACACGCACAAGATAATTCACCCCTCCACTTT,CATHAQDNSPLHF
TRBV7-2,once,NA,TRBJ1-3,TGTGCCAGCAGCTTTAGAGTACAGAACTCTGGAAACACCATATATTTT,CASSFRVQNSGNTIYF
TRBV4-2,NA,TRBD2,TRBJ2-5,TGTGCCAGCAGCCAAGCCTTGACGGGGGGGCAGGAGACCCAGTACTTC,CASSQALTGGQETQYF
TRBV5-1,NA,TRBD1,TRBJ1-1,TGCGCCAGCAGCTCAGGGGACAGGGGAGGATTGCGGTACACTGAAGCTTTCTTT,CASSSGDRGGLRYTEAFF
TRBV28,NA,NA,TRBJ1-5,TGTGCCAGCAGTTTATGGGGGGCGGGGGATCAGCCCCAGCATTTT,CASSLWGAGDQPQHF
TRBV30,NA,TRBD1,TRBJ1-2,TGTGCCTGGGGGGACAGGGCTTATGGCTACACCTTC,CAWGDRAYGYTF
TRBV6-1,NA,NA,TRBJ2-4,TGTGCCAGCAGGGAGACAGGTCTAGCCAAAAACATTCAGTACTTC,CASRETGLAKNIQYF
TRBV9,NA,NA,TRBJ1-2,TGTGCCAGCAGCGCGAGGGGACATTCTAATGGCTACACCTTC,CASSARGHSNGYTF
TRBV6-6,NA,TRBD1,TRBJ1-2,TGTGCCAGCAGGAAAACCGGGACAGTAAATGAGTTCGGCTACACCTTC,CASRKTGTVNEFGYTF
TRBV29-1,NA,NA,TRBJ1-1,TGCAGCTATACTAGAATCGACGGACGAGGGACTGAAGCTTTCTTT,CSYTRIDGRGTEAFF
TRBV11-2,NA,NA,TRBJ2-7,TGTGCCAGCAGCCCAATAAAGAAAAGCACCTACGAGCAGTACTTC,CASSPIKKSTYEQYF
TRBV7-8,NA,NA,TRBJ2-1,TGTGCCAGCAGCTTAAGCCTCCTAAACAATGAGCAGTTCTTC,CASSLSLLNNEQFF
TRBV12-5,NA,NA,TRBJ1-2,TGTGCTAGTGGTTTGGACAGAAACTATGGCTACACCTTC,CASGLDRNYGYTF
TRBV7-3,NA,TRBD1,TRBJ2-3,TGTGCCAGCAGCCCAGAACCGGGACAGCCAACAGATACGCAGTATTTT,CASSPEPGQPTDTQYF
TRBV10-3,NA,TRBD1,TRBJ1-1,TGTGCCATCAGTGAGCCGGGACAGGGGAGCGGGGATGCTTTCTTT,CAISEPGQGSGDAFF
TRBV4-1,few,TRBD1,TRBJ2-7,TGCGCCAGCAGCCAACTACTGACAGGGAGCTCCTACGAGCAGTACTTC,CASSQLLTGSSYEQYF
TRBV28,NA,TRBD1,TRBJ1-2,TGTGCCAGCAGTTCCTTAGGGCAGGGGGATGACTATGGCTACACCTTC,CASSSLGQGDDYGYTF
TRBV7-9,NA,NA,TRBJ2-7,TGTGCCAGCAGCTTGCAGTACGAGCAGTACTTC,CASSLQYEQYF
TRBV6-4,NA,NA,TRBJ2-5,TGTGCCAGCAGTGTTGAGGGAGGAGAGACCCAGTACTTC,CASSVEGGETQYF
TRBV19,NA,NA,TRBJ1-4,TGTGCCAGTAGTGGACCCCGGGGGTGGTCTAATGAAAAACTGTTTTTT,CASSGPRGWSNEKLFF
TRBV5-1,NA,NA,TRBJ1-4,TGCGCCAGCAGCACCTCCGGGACACCTGAAAAACTGTTTTTT,CASSTSGTPEKLFF
TRBV5-1,NA,TRBD2,TRBJ2-5,TGCGCCAGCAGACGATGGACTAGCGTCCAGGAGACCCAGTACTTC,CASRRWTSVQETQYF
TRBV6-1,NA,TRBD1,TRBJ2-2,TGTGCCAGCAGGACACAGGGGGCGGGTGGGGAGCTGTTTTTT,CASRTQGAGGELFF
TRBV7-6,NA,NA,TRBJ1-6,TGTGCCAGCGGGGCACCCCTCGGGACACAAGATAATTCACCCCTCCACTTT,CASGAPLGTQDNSPLHF
TRBV6-1,once,NA,TRBJ2-7,TGTGCCAGCGGGGGGACCAGATCGACCTACGAGCAGTACTTC,CASGGTRSTYEQYF
TRBV7-3,NA,NA,TRBJ2-1,TGTGCCAGCAGCTTAGGAGGGATCTACAATGAGCAGTTCTTC,CASSLGGIYNEQFF
TRBV19,NA,TRBD2,TRBJ2-4,TGTGCCAGTAGTATAGCAACGGGAGGGCCCCGGAACATTCAGTACTTC,CASSIATGGPRNIQYF
TRBV27,NA,TRBD2,TRBJ2-2,TGTGCCAGCAGTTTAGGGAGCGGGAGGGCCACCGGGGAGCTGTTTTTT,CASSLGSGRATGELFF
TRBV6-5,NA,NA,TRBJ2-7,TGTGCCAGCAGTTACTCGGAGGGAAGCGAGCAGTACTTC,CASSYSEGSEQYF
TRBV28,NA,NA,TRBJ2-1,TGTGCCAGCATGCAGCGGAGATATTACAATGAGCAGTTCTTC,CASMQRRYYNEQFF
TRBV4-1,few,TRBD2,TRBJ2-3,TGCGCCAGCAGCCCCCTGATATTGCGGGAGAGCACAGATACGCAGTATTTT,CASSPLILRESTDTQYF
TRBV11-1,NA,TRBD2,TRBJ2-5,TGTGCCAGCAGCTGGGAACTAGCGGGGGGAGGGGAGACCCAGTACTTC,CASSWELAGGGETQYF
TRBV6-1,NA,TRBD2,TRBJ2-1,TGTGCCGGCGGACTAGCGGCCCACAATGAGCAGTTCTTC,CAGGLAAHNEQFF
TRBV6-5,NA,TRBD2,TRBJ2-1,TGTGCCAGCAGTTATAAGCTAGCGGGATTAAATGAGCAGTTCTTC,CASSYKLAGLNEQFF
TRBV6-6,NA,NA,TRBJ1-2,TGTGCCAGCAGGATGGGGCAGAATAACTATGGCTACACCTTC,CASRMGQNNYGYTF